This passage covers 14 T cell receptor beta chains from one sample sequenced in a study of cytomegalovirus exposure and HLA in healthy donors. Some clones are missing from TCRdb's copy, which holds only in-frame ones; the method was immunoSEQ multiplex PCR. The sample yields roughly 150,000 clones, 70% to 90% seen once. Sample: PBMCs. The receptors here all came from a woman between 18 and 29 years old in good health and CMV-seropositive.

The CDR3 here is CASSVLAGGQETQYF. CDR3 in DNA: TGTGCCAGCAGCGTACTAGCGGGAGGCCAAGAGACCCAGTACTTC. The chain joins TRBV6-1 to TRBJ2-5; 12 bases fit TRBD2. The CDR3 consists of 15 residues. Germline V gene lookup returns CDR1 MNHNS and CDR2 SASEGT. V lost 6 bases to trimming and J lost 1 base; unmatched junction nucleotides: 3.

The chain couples TRBV6-5 to TRBJ1-4; 9 bases map to TRBD1. Per the germline V gene, CDR1 is MNHEY and CDR2 is SVGAGI. The junction had 8 bases not matched to a gene; V was cut back by 8 bases and J by 7 bases. The CDR3 length is 14 residues. CDR3 bases: TGTGCCAGCCGAAAGACAGGGGGACGTGAAAAACTGTTTTTT. This translates into CASRKTGGREKLFF.

The V call is TRBV4-2, the J call TRBJ2-5; 10 positions agree with TRBD2. V was pared by 0 bases and J by 5 bases, with 9 bases of the junction left unmatched. The CDR3 spans 17 residues. Germline lookup yields CDR1 LGHNA and CDR2 YNFKEQ. CDR3 nucleotide sequence: TGTGCCAGCAGCCAAGAGTCCTTCAGCGGGAGGGATGAGACCCAGTACTTC. Protein sequence: CASSQESFSGRDETQYF.

The chain uses TRBV28 and TRBJ2-1; 11 nucleotides align to TRBD1. Germline assignment: CDR1 MDHEN and CDR2 SYDVKM. V was clipped by 5 bases and J by 6 bases; unmatched bases: 3. This CDR3 spans 14 amino acids. Here the CDR3 reads CASSGGQGGNEQFF. CDR3 DNA: TGTGCCAGCAGTGGGGGACAGGGGGGCAATGAGCAGTTCTTC. Full variable domain (rest looked up from reference TRBV28 and TRBJ2-1): DVKVTQSSRYLVKRTGEKVFLECVQDMDHENMFWYRQDPGLGLRLIYFSYDVKMKEKGDIPEGYSVSREKKERFSLILESASTNQTSMYLCASSGGQGGNEQFFGPGTRLTVL.

DNA for the CDR3: TGCGCCAGCAGCCCGGACGGGAGCTCCTACAATGAGCAGTTCTTC. It codes for CASSPDGSSYNEQFF. The chain has TRBV5-1 and TRBJ2-1; weak D call: TRBD2 (6 bases). Deletions cut 4 bases from V and 0 bases from J, with 11 bases between. CDR3 length: 15 amino acids. CDR1 and CDR2 (germline): SGHRS, YFSETQ.

The chain links TRBV9 to TRBJ1-4, with D possibly TRBD1 on 5 matching bases. Germline lookup yields CDR1 SGDLS and CDR2 YYNGEE. Trimming cost V 0 bases and J 6 bases, with 12 bases left between them. This CDR3 is built from 15 residues. CDR3 bases: TGTGCCAGCAGCGTAGGTCAGGGAAGGCATGAAAAACTGTTTTTT. As protein: CASSVGQGRHEKLFF. The whole variable domain, remainder taken from reference TRBV9 and TRBJ1-4, is DSGVTQTPKHLITATGQRVTLRCSPRSGDLSVYWYQQSLDQGLQFLIQYYNGEERAKGNILERFSAQQFPDLHSELNLSSLELGDSALYFCASSVGQGRHEKLFFGSGTQLSVL.

The sample holds a few counts of this clone. The CDR3, as DNA: TGTGCCAGCAGCTTAGCGCACGGAGCGGGCACCTACGAGCAGTACTTC. It translates to CASSLAHGAGTYEQYF. V usage is TRBV11-3 and J usage is TRBJ2-7; weak D call: TRBD2 (6 bases). Germline loops: CDR1 SGHNT, CDR2 YENEEA. The germline V and J ends were trimmed by 1 base and 2 bases, with 15 bases remaining between them. The length of the CDR3 is 16 residues.

V gene TRBV29-1 combines with J gene TRBJ2-3; D possibly corresponds to TRBD1 (6 bases). The germline gives CDR1 SQVTM, CDR2 ANQGSEA. Trimming took 3 bases from V and 6 from J, leaving 19 bases between them. This CDR3 is 15 amino acids long. CDR3 protein: CSVDPDRLLADTQYF. CDR3 DNA sequence: TGCAGCGTTGATCCGGACAGACTTCTCGCCGATACGCAGTATTTT.

The chain uses TRBV9 and TRBJ2-2, with 11 positions matching TRBD1. This CDR3 is 18 amino acids long. V trimming: 0 bases; J trimming: 8 bases; junction bases outside the gene matches: 12. CDR1 is SGDLS, CDR2 YYNGEE, per germline. In nucleotides, the CDR3 is TGTGCCAGCAGCGTAGATGACCCCGGACAGGGGGCGCGGGGGGAGCTGTTTTTT. Translating gives CASSVDDPGQGARGELFF. The variable domain in full, completed from reference TRBV9 and TRBJ2-2, reads DSGVTQTPKHLITATGQRVTLRCSPRSGDLSVYWYQQSLDQGLQFLIQYYNGEERAKGNILERFSAQQFPDLHSELNLSSLELGDSALYFCASSVDDPGQGARGELFFGEGSRLTVL.

V gene TRBV11-3 combines with J gene TRBJ2-7, with TRBD2 as a possible D gene (5 bases). From germline, CDR1 is SGHNT and CDR2 YENEEA. V was cut by 8 bases and J by 0 bases, with 14 bases left in between. The CDR3 totals 14 residues. CDR3 nucleotides: TGTGCCAGCGGACGGACTGCCAGCTCCTACGAGCAGTACTTC. Its protein is CASGRTASSYEQYF.

The J gene is TRBJ2-2, the V gene TRBV2, with 9 bases lining up with TRBD2. Germline CDR1 is SNHLY and CDR2 is FYNNEI. V dropped 7 bases and J dropped 7; count of bases not matched to a gene: 10. This CDR3 comprises 15 residues. CDR3 protein: CASTPGLAVDGELFF. The CDR3 DNA follows: TGTGCCAGCACCCCGGGACTAGCTGTTGACGGGGAGCTGTTTTTT.

The rearrangement joins TRBV15 to TRBJ2-3; D is possibly TRBD2 (6 bases). There are 17 residues in the CDR3. CDR1 and CDR2 (germline): LNHNV, YYDKDF (reference sequence). Trimming removed 1 base from V and 1 base from J, with 15 bases in between. CDR3 DNA: TGTGCCACCAGCAGAGGGGAAACAGGAGGGGGCACAGATACGCAGTATTTT. Its translation is CATSRGETGGGTDTQYF.

The V call is TRBV9, the J call TRBJ2-1; 10 bases agree with TRBD1. V lost 4 bases, J lost 9 bases, and 10 bases stayed unmatched. In germline, CDR1 is SGDLS, CDR2 YYNGEE. The CDR3 is 15 amino acids. The CDR3 DNA follows: TGTGCCAGCAGCCGACAGGGGGCGGACCAATCTGAGCAGTTCTTC. This gives the protein CASSRQGADQSEQFF.

The V and J genes are TRBV5-1 and TRBJ1-4; the match to TRBD1 covers 8 bases. Germline V gene lookup returns CDR1 SGHRS and CDR2 YFSETQ. With V trimmed by 4 bases and J by 2 bases, 7 bases remained unmatched. The CDR3 length is 16 residues. As DNA, the CDR3 is TGCGCCAGCAGCCCCCGACAGGGGAGGACTAATGAAAAACTGTTTTTT. This sequence encodes CASSPRQGRTNEKLFF.